These 18 T cell receptor beta chains originate from one sample sequenced in a study of beta chain features in type 1 diabetes. Findings and limits, study-wide: Shorter TCRB CDR3s, moderately but significantly so, were found in Type 1 diabetes patients in all four CD4+ subsets.

What these receptors recognize is not known. Sequenced material consisted of expressed TCRB transcripts (all of the isolated RNA was reverse transcribed). Generated by immunoSEQ multiplex PCR, the TCRdb table keeps only in-frame clones and is missing some. The repertoire holds roughly 300,000 clones, with approximately 14% as singletons. Source material: naive CD4+ T cells from blood. These receptors all stem from a man aged 25-40 years with type 1 diabetes.

This clone showed up just a few times. This chain joins TRBV11-1 and TRBJ2-2; D not certain. Germline V CDR1 and CDR2: SGHAT, FQDESV (reference sequence). The CDR3 loop spans 15 amino acids. The germline V and J ends were trimmed by 2 bases and 0 bases, with 7 bases remaining between them. CDR3 in DNA: TGTGCCAGCAGCTTACGAGAAACGAACACCGGGGAGCTGTTTTTT. This translates into CASSLRETNTGELFF.

This clone was seen only a few times. V is TRBV6-6 and J is TRBJ2-1, with D maybe TRBD1 (6 bases). CDR3 length: 16 amino acids. V dropped 5 bases and J dropped 0 bases, with 14 bases sitting between them. Germline V gene sequence: CDR1 MNHNY, CDR2 SVGAGI (reference sequence). This CDR3 reads CASSAELQGSYNEQFF. The CDR3, as DNA: TGTGCCAGCAGTGCCGAACTACAGGGCTCCTACAATGAGCAGTTCTTC.

This clone has a handful of counts. This sequence joins TRBV28 and TRBJ1-1; unclear D gene. The CDR3 spans 13 residues. Germline V gene sequence: CDR1 MDHEN, CDR2 SYDVKM. The V gene lost 6 bases and the J gene lost 6 bases, with 14 bases spanning the gap. The CDR3 spells CASSEGRAPEAFF. CDR3 coding DNA: TGTGCCAGCAGCGAGGGAAGGGCCCCTGAAGCTTTCTTT.

The rearrangement uses TRBV5-1 and TRBJ2-5; TRBD1 matches 9 bases. This CDR3 comprises 14 residues. Germline CDR1 reads SGHRS; CDR2 reads YFSETQ. Trimming cost V 1 base and J 9 bases; bases outside gene matches: 7. The CDR3 bases are TGCGCCAGCAGCTTGAACACAGGGGGCTTGGCCCAGTACTTC. This encodes CASSLNTGGLAQYF.

The chain has TRBV6-1 and TRBJ2-7; the match to TRBD1 covers 8 bases. Germline assignment: CDR1 MNHNS and CDR2 SASEGT. The junction had 4 bases not matched to a gene; V was cut back by 4 bases and J by 2 bases. CDR3 length: 14 amino acids. The CDR3 spells CASSAYRGAYEQYF. Here the CDR3 DNA reads TGTGCCAGCAGTGCTTACAGGGGGGCCTACGAGCAGTACTTC.

This clone was seen ten or more times. The rearrangement uses TRBV29-1 and TRBJ2-4; the match to TRBD2 covers 10 bases. Germline V CDR1 and CDR2: SQVTM, ANQGSEA. The ends lost 6 bases at V and 6 bases at J; junction bases unmatched: 8. The length of the CDR3 is 14 residues. CDR3 DNA sequence: TGCAGCGTAGGCCTTAGGACTAGCGGAAACATTCAGTACTTC. Encoded protein: CSVGLRTSGNIQYF.

V and J are TRBV29-1 and TRBJ2-5, with D possibly TRBD2 on 5 matching bases. Germline V gene sequence: CDR1 SQVTM, CDR2 ANQGSEA. The CDR3 is made up of 12 amino acids. Trimming removed 6 bases at V and 2 bases at J, with 10 bases between. CDR3 loop: CSVKLGQETQYF. The CDR3 nucleotides are TGCAGCGTGAAACTAGGACAAGAGACCCAGTACTTC.

V is TRBV28 and J is TRBJ2-6, with D possibly matching TRBD2 (5 bases). With 5 bases removed from V and 4 bases from J, the gap between germline ends came to 18 bases. Germline V CDR1 and CDR2: MDHEN, SYDVKM. CDR3 length equals 17 residues. CDR3 sequence: CASSHSSAGTGANVLTF. The CDR3 DNA is TGTGCCAGCAGTCACTCTTCTGCGGGTACAGGGGCCAACGTCCTGACTTTC.

About this clone: Distinct nucleotide sequences in the sample also encode this CDR3. The chain links TRBV7-3 to TRBJ2-1; TRBD2 agrees at 7 bases. The germline CDR1 and CDR2 sequences are SGHTA and FQGTGA. The CDR3 consists of 14 residues. Trimming took 2 bases from V and 2 from J; bases not matched to a gene: 0. The CDR3 DNA sequence: TGTGCCAGCAGCTTAGCGGGAGCCTACAATGAGCAGTTCTTC. Amino acids: CASSLAGAYNEQFF.

This clone occurred a few times. CDR3: CAWSVRTSEQYF. CDR3 nucleotides: TGTGCCTGGAGTGTACGTACAAGCGAGCAGTACTTC. The rearrangement uses TRBV30 and TRBJ2-7; no firm D call. Looked up from germline, CDR1 is GTSNPN and CDR2 is SVGIG (reference sequence). V lost 0 bases to trimming and J lost 6 bases, with 9 bases between them. The CDR3 extends over 12 amino acids.

This chain links TRBV4-2 with TRBJ2-1; 11 positions match TRBD2. The V gene end was trimmed by 0 bases and the J gene end by 10 bases; junction bases not matched to a gene: 8. In germline, CDR1 is LGHNA, CDR2 YNFKEQ. This CDR3 has 16 amino acids. CDR3 nucleotide sequence: TGTGCCAGCAGCCAAGATAGTAGCGGGAGGGCCTACGAGCAGTTCTTC. Protein product: CASSQDSSGRAYEQFF.

J is TRBJ1-2 and V is TRBV4-1; D remains unclear. V lost 4 bases to trimming and J lost 2 bases, with 11 bases between them. Looked up from germline, CDR1 is MGHRA and CDR2 is YSYEKL. This CDR3 contains 14 residues. The DNA for the CDR3 is TGCGCCAGCAGCCGTTCGGACTTAAACTATGGCTACACCTTC. Protein: CASSRSDLNYGYTF.

In this sample, this clone turned up a few times. The chain joins TRBV28 to TRBJ2-7; 8 nucleotides align to TRBD1. The ends lost 1 base at V and 1 base at J; junction bases unmatched: 3. Germline V gene sequence: CDR1 MDHEN, CDR2 SYDVKM. The CDR3 is made up of 15 amino acids. The CDR3 bases are TGTGCCAGCAGTTTATCGGGGACAGGATCCTACGAGCAGTACTTC. Translation gives CASSLSGTGSYEQYF. Variable domain in full (rest from reference TRBV28 and TRBJ2-7): DVKVTQSSRYLVKRTGEKVFLECVQDMDHENMFWYRQDPGLGLRLIYFSYDVKMKEKGDIPEGYSVSREKKERFSLILESASTNQTSMYLCASSLSGTGSYEQYFGPGTRLTVT.

This clone has only a few counts. The chain carries TRBV29-1 and TRBJ1-1; 8 bases fit TRBD1. Looked up from germline, CDR1 is SQVTM and CDR2 is ANQGSEA. V shed 4 bases and J 1 base; nucleotides not matched to a gene: 2. CDR3 length: 13 amino acids. The CDR3 region has the DNA TGCAGCGTTGTCAGGGGGCCGAACACTGAAGCTTTCTTT. This encodes CSVVRGPNTEAFF.

To note about this clone: The sample carries other DNA sequences with the same CDR3. The V gene is TRBV28, the J gene TRBJ2-5; TRBD1 agrees at 9 bases. Germline V gives CDR1 MDHEN, CDR2 SYDVKM. V dropped 3 bases and J dropped 4; count of bases not matched to a gene: 6. The CDR3 length is 15 residues. The CDR3 DNA reads as TGTGCCAGCAGTTTCCGGGGACAGGGTGGAGAGACCCAGTACTTC. Protein sequence: CASSFRGQGGETQYF.

The sample holds a few counts of this clone. The chain has TRBV19 and TRBJ2-7; D not resolved. The CDR3 extends over 15 amino acids. Germline V gene sequence: CDR1 LNHDA, CDR2 SQIVND (reference sequence). Trimming took off 6 bases at V and 6 bases at J, with 21 bases between the two ends. The CDR3 nucleotides read TGTGCCAGTAGCCAGCGATGGGTTCCGTCAAGCGAGCAGTACTTC. Translating it yields CASSQRWVPSSEQYF.

The table lists this clone with a few counts. The chain has TRBV2 and TRBJ2-3; possibly TRBD1 for D (6 bases). Germline V gene data show CDR1 as SNHLY and CDR2 as FYNNEI. This CDR3 spans 15 amino acids. Trimming stripped 3 bases from V and 5 bases from J, with 15 bases between. The DNA of the CDR3 is TGTGCCAGCAGTGAGGATGCAGGGGCGAGAGATACGCAGTATTTT. This translates into CASSEDAGARDTQYF.

J is TRBJ2-1 and V is TRBV9, with a tentative D call TRBD2 (6 bases). Germline-derived CDR1 and CDR2 are SGDLS and YYNGEE. The CDR3 has 17 residues. V gave up 7 bases and J gave up 2 bases, with 22 bases separating them. CDR3: CASGPRAGRGTYNEQFF. DNA for the CDR3: TGTGCCAGCGGGCCGAGGGCGGGGAGAGGAACCTACAATGAGCAGTTCTTC.